The T cell receptor (beta chain) under discussion was sequenced for a study of Graves' ophthalmopathy and Graves' hyperthyroidism. Study information: Before any treatment was given, at initial diagnosis, peripheral blood was collected.

RNA transcripts provided the template for amplifying TCR beta CDR3 regions. Second-round multiplex PCR came after first-round RT-PCR with HTBI primers. TCRdb re-derived calls from the multiplex PCR reads in MiXCR, one entry per CDR3 protein. The table has under 350,000 distinct CDR3 sequences, roughly 15% seen once; the top ten hold about 12%. V lost 1 base to trimming and J lost 6 bases, with 19 bases between them. CDR1 and CDR2 from the germline V gene are SGHAT and FQNNGV. CDR3 size: 16 residues. Findings and limits, study-wide: Most thyroid clonotypes with frequency above 0.001 were detected in blood too. The model forecast ophthalmopathy progression, reaching 70.59% sensitivity and around 75% specificity.

As concerns this clonotype: Its antigen remains unknown.

Symptoms, serum thyroxine and TRAb, thyroid ultrasound, and orbital computed tomography formed the diagnostic basis. What was sequenced was peripheral blood. The gene calls are TRBV11-2 and TRBJ2-7; D is possibly TRBD2 (5 bases). The sequence was collected from an adult man with Graves' ophthalmopathy. The CDR3 DNA reads TGTGCCAGCAGCTTAGGTCCGGGAATCCGGAAGGGCGAGCAGTACTTC. Its translation is CASSLGPGIRKGEQYF.